Included here is one T cell receptor (beta chain) sequence, with context. Patients had blood sampled at baseline and again on cycle 4 day 1 and cycle 7 day 1. This sample is part of a study of OX40 agonist ivuxolimab in advanced cancers. Study overall: Dosing consisted of intravenous ivuxolimab at 0.01 to 10 mg/kg every 2 weeks. Treatment received earlier with anti-PD-1, anti-PD-L1 or anti-CTLA-4 agents was allowed, and more than 35% had some. Cohort: more than 75% men, mean age around 60, aged about 20 to 90.

Germline CDR1 reads SGHRS; CDR2 reads YFSETQ. The CDR3 extends over 14 amino acids. V shed 3 bases and J 6 bases; nucleotides not matched to a gene: 3. The data were produced by immunoSEQ multiplex PCR, yet TCRdb's version contains in-frame clones alone and is incomplete. The repertoire has some 29,000 clones, about nine tenths of them found once; the top ten carry approximately 9%. This receptor was identified in an adult with an advanced solid tumor such as melanoma, head and neck, liver or kidney cancer. The chain combines TRBV5-1 with TRBJ1-2; 12 nucleotides line up with TRBD1. Sequenced material: CD4+ or CD8+ T cells sorted from blood, taken in a trial of the OX40 agonist ivuxolimab. In nucleotides, the CDR3 is TGCGCCAGCAGCTCGGGACAGGGGGCTGATGGCTACACCTTC. Its protein is CASSSGQGADGYTF.